One sample yielded the 5 T cell receptor beta chains listed below, sequenced in a study of molecular identifiers for immune sequencing clone quantification listed by TCRdb under 2018. Libraries came from PCR. TCRdb shows the sequencer as Illumina HiSeq 4000. Starting from the raw public reads, TCRdb applied fastp trimming at Q25, assembled clones with MiXCR and retained in-frame beta chains. Each CDR3 protein gets just one entry, which takes the most common genes and DNA from the rows behind it. Within this sample are 490,000 or so distinct CDR3 sequences, with about 22% of them counted one time only. The top ten clones comprise around 0.84% of the sample. The sequenced sample consisted of naive CD8+ T cells from blood, with Jurkat cell RNA spiked in. Taken with the paper, the label for cell subset or site translates to: FACS-sorted CD8+CD4-CCR7+CD45RA+ naive T cells. Source of these receptors: a human donor in good health. Some libraries in this study had Jurkat cell RNA spiked in.

This clonotype was detected many times. The chain couples TRBV29-1 to TRBJ1-1, with a possible D match to TRBD1 (6 bases). The CDR3 totals 12 residues. The V gene's germline CDR1 is SQVTM and CDR2 ANQGSEA. The CDR3 sequence: CTTSGAGTEAFF. The CDR3 DNA sequence: TGCACCACTTCGGGGGCCGGGACTGAAGCTTTCTTT.

This clonotype was seen a handful of times. The V gene is TRBV15, the J gene TRBJ1-4; TRBD1 is a possible D gene (6 bases). The CDR3 has 12 residues. V lost 1 base to trimming and J lost 16 bases, with 13 bases between them. Germline-derived CDR1 and CDR2 are LNHNV and YYDKDF (reference sequence). The CDR3 DNA reads TGTGCCACCAGCAGAGGAGGGGACAACCCGTTTTTT. It yields the protein CATSRGGDNPFF.

This clonotype was detected only a few times. The chain combines TRBV27 with TRBJ2-5; weak D call: TRBD2 (6 bases). The CDR3 is made up of 14 amino acids. V was pared by 5 bases and J by 4 bases, with 14 bases between. Germline assignment: CDR1 MNHEY and CDR2 SMNVEV (reference sequence). CDR3 region: CASSSAASVETQYF. CDR3 coding DNA: TGTGCCAGCAGTAGCGCGGCTAGCGTAGAGACCCAGTACTTC.

This clonotype was seen just once. At one end the junction does not follow the germline gene, possibly because of a read error. The V gene is TRBV25-1, the J gene TRBJ1-4, with 8 bases fitting TRBD1. CDR1 and CDR2 from the germline V gene are MGHDK and SYGVNS. The CDR3 is 14 residues long. As DNA, the CDR3 is TGTGTCAGCAGTGAATCGGACAGGGACGAAAAACTGTTTTTT. It translates to CVSSESDRDEKLFF.

The table lists this clonotype with a few counts. Written as DNA, the CDR3 is TGTGCCAGCAGTCCCGGGACAGGGCAACAAGAGACCCAGTACTTC. Translated, it gives CASSPGTGQQETQYF. This chain joins TRBV12-3 or TRBV12-4 and TRBJ2-5; 9 bases are shared with TRBD1. Trimming took 5 bases from V and 2 from J; bases not matched to a gene: 6. This CDR3 has 15 amino acids.